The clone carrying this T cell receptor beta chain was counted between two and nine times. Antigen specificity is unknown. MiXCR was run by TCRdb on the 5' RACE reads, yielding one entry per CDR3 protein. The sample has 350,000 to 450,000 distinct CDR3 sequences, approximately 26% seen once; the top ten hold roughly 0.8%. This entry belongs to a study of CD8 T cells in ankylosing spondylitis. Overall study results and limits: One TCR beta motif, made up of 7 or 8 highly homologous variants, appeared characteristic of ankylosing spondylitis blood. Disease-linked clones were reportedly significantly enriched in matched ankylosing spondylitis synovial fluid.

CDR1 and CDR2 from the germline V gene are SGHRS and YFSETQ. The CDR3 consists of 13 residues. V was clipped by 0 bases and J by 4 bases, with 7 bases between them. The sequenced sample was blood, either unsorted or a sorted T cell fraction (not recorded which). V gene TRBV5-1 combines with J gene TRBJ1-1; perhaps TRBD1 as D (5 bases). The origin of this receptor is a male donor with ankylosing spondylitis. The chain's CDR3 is CASSLAQVTEAFF. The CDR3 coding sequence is TGCGCCAGCAGCTTGGCACAGGTCACTGAAGCTTTCTTT.